These 22 T cell receptor beta chains share one sample of origin, sequenced in a study of identical twins. A single record per CDR3 protein comes from TCRdb applying MiXCR to the 5' RACE reads. The data contain 350,000 to 450,000 distinct CDR3 sequences, about a fifth of them singletons. Sequenced sample: naive T cells sorted from blood. These receptors all stem from a man aged 50 to 60 in good health.

The V and J genes are TRBV11-2 and TRBJ2-2; a weak D match, TRBD2 (6 bases). This CDR3 region has 13 residues. The V end was cut by 3 bases, the J end by 6 bases, with 8 bases between. Germline V lookup: CDR1 SGHAT, CDR2 FQNNGV. CDR3 sequence (DNA): TGTGCCAGCAGCTTCGGGGGTGCCGGGGAGCTGTTTTTT. Amino acids: CASSFGGAGELFF.

V usage is TRBV30 and J usage is TRBJ2-7; 7 nucleotides align to TRBD1. V shed 4 bases, J shed 3 bases, and the junction held 0 bases outside the gene matches. CDR1 is GTSNPN and CDR2 is SVGIG in the germline V gene (reference sequence). CDR3 length: 11 amino acids. The CDR3 DNA follows: TGTGCCTGGACAGGGGGCTACGAGCAGTACTTC. It specifies CAWTGGYEQYF. The full variable domain, with the rest looked up from reference TRBV30 and TRBJ2-7, is SQTIHQWPATLVQPVGSPLSLECTVEGTSNPNLYWYRQAAGRGLQLLFYSVGIGQISSEVPQNLSASRPQDRQFILSSKKLLLSDSGFYLCAWTGGYEQYFGPGTRLTVT.

Comments on this clonotype: A read error is possible here, since a much larger clone lies one base away. V gene TRBV29-1 combines with J gene TRBJ2-3, with TRBD2 matching over 7 bases. The V gene end was trimmed by 5 bases and the J gene end by 1 base; junction bases not matched to a gene: 12. The CDR3 has 16 residues. Germline CDR1 and CDR2: SQVTM and ANQGSEA. The CDR3 sequence: CSVLGLTGGRTDTQYF. In DNA form, the CDR3 reads TGCAGCGTTTTGGGACTAACGGGAGGACGCACAGATACGCAGTATTTT.

This clonotype was counted only a few times. The chain has TRBV12-3 or TRBV12-4 and TRBJ1-5; unclear D gene. This CDR3 has 13 amino acids. V lost 4 bases and J 6 bases, leaving 10 bases between the germline ends. The CDR3 here is CASSSADGQPQHF. In DNA, the CDR3 is TGTGCCAGCAGTTCGGCAGACGGTCAGCCCCAGCATTTT.

In this sample, this clonotype turned up a few times. The chain links TRBV20-1 to TRBJ2-7, with 8 bases identical to TRBD2. Germline CDR1 and CDR2: DFQATT and SNEGSKA (reference sequence). The CDR3 contains 15 residues. The ends lost 2 bases at V and 0 bases at J; junction bases unmatched: 6. The CDR3: CSARLAGRSSYEQYF. CDR3 nucleotide sequence: TGCAGTGCTAGATTAGCGGGGCGGAGCTCCTACGAGCAGTACTTC.

The J gene is TRBJ2-3, the V gene TRBV28; no firm D call. Germline V gene data show CDR1 as MDHEN and CDR2 as SYDVKM. With 6 bases removed from V and 0 bases from J, the gap between germline ends came to 13 bases. CDR3 length: 15 residues. The CDR3, as DNA: TGTGCCAGCAGACTTGGGCTCAGGAGCACAGATACGCAGTATTTT. This sequence encodes CASRLGLRSTDTQYF.

This clonotype was found many times. The rearrangement links TRBV5-5 to TRBJ2-3; TRBD1 matches at 11 bases. V trimming: 4 bases; J trimming: 4 bases; junction bases outside the gene matches: 5. CDR1 SGHKS and CDR2 YYEKEE come from the germline V gene (reference sequence). This CDR3 contains 15 residues. DNA of the CDR3: TGTGCCAGCAGCAGCGAGGGACAGGGGGCAGATACGCAGTATTTT. Translating it yields CASSSEGQGADTQYF.

The chain carries TRBV5-1 and TRBJ2-1; 7 positions match TRBD2. The CDR3 loop spans 15 amino acids. The germline V gene has CDR1 SGHRS and CDR2 YFSETQ. Unmatched junction bases numbered 9, after V lost 7 bases and J lost 2 bases. CDR3 loop: CASGATSVAYNEQFF. The CDR3 DNA reads as TGCGCCAGCGGCGCTACTAGCGTTGCCTACAATGAGCAGTTCTTC.

This clonotype has only a few counts. J is TRBJ2-4 and V is TRBV12-3 or TRBV12-4; unclear D gene. V lost 5 bases and J lost 7, with 12 bases in between. The CDR3 is 13 residues long. In nucleotides, the CDR3 is TGTGCCAGCAGTCCCCCGGACCTTAACATTCAGTACTTC. Amino acid sequence: CASSPPDLNIQYF.

This clonotype was seen ten or more times. This chain uses TRBV2 with TRBJ2-3; D uncertain. The CDR3 is made up of 12 amino acids. Between the trimmed V and J ends, which lost 5 bases and 0 bases, there was a span of 3 bases. Germline CDR1 reads SNHLY; CDR2 reads FYNNEI. CDR3 residues: CASSISTDTQYF. The CDR3 coding sequence is TGTGCCAGCAGTATTAGCACAGATACGCAGTATTTT.

This clonotype occurred many times. The chain joins TRBV10-2 to TRBJ1-2; D remains ambiguous. This CDR3 comprises 14 residues. V shed 2 bases and J shed 5 bases, with 12 bases lying between them. Germline V lookup: CDR1 WSHSY, CDR2 SAAADI. CDR3 bases: TGCGCCAGCAGTGAGACGACCATGCAATATGGCTACACCTTC. Protein sequence: CASSETTMQYGYTF.

There are a few counts of this clonotype. The chain is built from TRBV4-1 and TRBJ2-1, with 13 bases lining up with TRBD2. Losses at the gene ends were 4 bases for V and 6 bases for J; bases not matched to a gene: 3. The CDR3 sequence is 15 residues long. Germline loops: CDR1 MGHRA, CDR2 YSYEKL. The CDR3 reads CASSRGLAGANEQFF. Here the CDR3 DNA reads TGCGCCAGCAGCCGAGGACTAGCGGGAGCCAATGAGCAGTTCTTC.

This clonotype was found a few times. The gene calls are TRBV3-1 and TRBJ2-2, with D hard to call. Trimming removed 6 bases at V and 6 bases at J, with 8 bases between. The germline CDR1 and CDR2 sequences are LGHDT and YNNKEL (reference sequence). The CDR3 consists of 12 residues. CDR3 sequence (DNA): TGTGCCAGCAGGGTCGCGTCCGGGGAGCTGTTTTTT. Translated: CASRVASGELFF.

This clonotype appeared once. This chain connects TRBV6-2 or TRBV6-3 to TRBJ2-1; 10 bases map to TRBD1. The CDR3 sequence is 17 residues long. The V segment lost 2 bases and the J segment 8 bases; nucleotides outside the gene matches: 12. Germline-derived CDR1 and CDR2 are MNHEY and SVGEGT. The CDR3 here is CASSYPTGTGEWYEQFF. Written as DNA, the CDR3 is TGTGCCAGCAGTTACCCAACGGGGACAGGGGAATGGTATGAGCAGTTCTTC.

This clonotype was seen many times. The V call is TRBV20-1, the J call TRBJ1-1; possibly TRBD1 for D (5 bases). Trimming cost V 6 bases and J 0 bases, with 8 bases left between them. The CDR3 extends over 12 amino acids. From germline, CDR1 is DFQATT and CDR2 SNEGSKA (reference sequence). CDR3 in amino acids: CSAGTVNTEAFF. CDR3 sequence (DNA): TGCAGTGCAGGGACGGTGAACACTGAAGCTTTCTTT.

This clonotype was counted between two and nine times. V and J are TRBV20-1 and TRBJ1-2, with D perhaps TRBD1 (5 bases). Germline V gene sequence: CDR1 DFQATT, CDR2 SNEGSKA (reference sequence). The V end lost 4 bases, the J end lost 6 bases, and 18 bases lay between the germline ends. The CDR3 loop spans 14 amino acids. CDR3 amino acids: CSAILSGSYHGYTF. CDR3 coding DNA: TGCAGTGCTATTTTATCAGGGAGCTACCATGGCTACACCTTC.

This chain links TRBV7-9 with TRBJ2-5, with 9 bases lining up with TRBD1. The V segment lost 5 bases and the J segment 5 bases; nucleotides outside the gene matches: 9. The germline CDR1 and CDR2 sequences are SEHNR and FQNEAQ (reference sequence). The length of the CDR3 is 15 residues. The CDR3 nucleotides are TGTGCCAGCAGCCACCGGACAGGGGAGGTGGAGACCCAGTACTTC. It codes for CASSHRTGEVETQYF.

The V and J genes are TRBV20-1 and TRBJ2-3; D perhaps matches TRBD2 (5 bases). The germline CDR1 and CDR2 sequences are DFQATT and SNEGSKA (reference sequence). Deletions cut 0 bases from V and 3 bases from J, with 10 bases between. The CDR3 is 14 residues long. For the CDR3, the DNA is TGCAGTGCTAGAGAGAGGGTGGGAACAGATACGCAGTATTTT. It specifies CSARERVGTDTQYF.

This chain joins TRBV4-3 and TRBJ1-3; perhaps TRBD1 as D (6 bases). Germline CDR1 LGHNA, CDR2 YSLEER. V was clipped by 1 base and J by 0 bases, with 13 bases between them. The length of the CDR3 is 17 residues. The CDR3 nucleotides are TGCGCCAGCAGCCAAGGCGGCTCAGGGGTCTCTGGAAACACCATATATTTT. This codes for CASSQGGSGVSGNTIYF.

The rearrangement joins TRBV11-2 to TRBJ2-7; D not resolved. Germline values: CDR1 SGHAT, CDR2 FQNNGV. This CDR3 has 14 residues. Trimming took 6 bases from V and 4 from J, leaving 16 bases between them. The CDR3 DNA reads as TGTGCCAGCAGAAAAAAGGCAGAGCGTTACGAGCAGTACTTC. Its protein is CASRKKAERYEQYF.

The V call is TRBV15, the J call TRBJ2-2; TRBD2 might be the D (5 bases). V was cut by 1 base and J by 6 bases, with 9 bases left in between. CDR1 LNHNV and CDR2 YYDKDF come from the germline V gene (reference sequence). The CDR3 spans 14 residues. As DNA, the CDR3 is TGTGCCACCAGCAGAGTTCAGGAGGCCGGGGAGCTGTTTTTT. Translation: CATSRVQEAGELFF.

This clonotype showed up many times. The chain joins TRBV5-1 to TRBJ2-1, with 10 bases identical to TRBD2. V lost 0 bases and J lost 10; bases outside the gene matches: 4. Germline V gene sequence: CDR1 SGHRS, CDR2 YFSETQ. The CDR3 consists of 14 residues. CDR3 in amino acids: CASSLVGLAVEQFF. In nucleotides, the CDR3 is TGCGCCAGCAGCTTGGTAGGACTAGCGGTCGAGCAGTTCTTC.